What follows describes a single TCR beta chain. The record originates from a study of T cell changes during pregnancy in multiple sclerosis. The V gene lost 0 bases and the J gene lost 3 bases, with 5 bases spanning the gap. CDR1 and CDR2 (germline): ENHRY, SYGVKD. The CDR3 spans 13 residues. This table comes from immunoSEQ multiplex PCR, and its TCRdb copy is limited to in-frame clones, with some not included. The sample lists 90,000 to 120,000 clones, 90% to 95% seen once, with around 1.2% in the top ten. The chain combines TRBV10-3 with TRBJ1-2; unclear D gene. The sample consisted of peripheral blood, taken in the second trimester of pregnancy. The receptor's source is a female donor with multiple sclerosis, enrolled in a pregnancy study. The CDR3 bases are TGTGCCATCAGTGAGTCCCGGTACTATGGCTACACCTTC. This encodes CAISESRYYGYTF.